This entry concerns a single T cell receptor beta chain. This sample is drawn from a study of chemoradiotherapy in HPV16-positive cancers. Looking at the study overall: Candidate HPV-specific T-cell clones and common TCR motifs came from functional assays in two HPV16-positive patients.

V lost 2 bases, J lost 5 bases, and 12 bases lay in between. This CDR3 is 14 amino acids long. From germline, CDR1 is ENHRY and CDR2 SYGVKD. Assay: immunoSEQ multiplex PCR; the TCRdb copy retains only in-frame clones and omits some. The sample has approximately 29,000 clones; about four fifths are singletons. The TCR was taken from a human donor with HPV-associated anogenital cancer. The material sequenced was blood, taken from a patient who underwent chemoradiotherapy. The chain couples TRBV10-3 to TRBJ1-1, with D perhaps matching TRBD1 (5 bases). The CDR3 is CAISETQGSTEAFF. CDR3 bases: TGTGCCATCAGTGAGACGCAGGGTTCGACTGAAGCTTTCTTT.